This T cell receptor beta chain was observed in a study of cytomegalovirus exposure and HLA in healthy donors. Remarks on this clone: What it binds is not known.

The CDR3 has 14 residues. Trimming removed 0 bases from V and 6 bases from J, with 10 bases in between. Germline V gene data show CDR1 as SGHDT and CDR2 as YYEEEE. Amplification used 60 Vbeta primers and 13 Jbeta primers. In the original analysis: Roughly 73 million unique TCR beta chains, about 10 million of them shared, were counted by a later analysis. Method: immunoSEQ multiplex PCR; TCRdb's copy keeps in-frame clones and lacks some. The V and J calls and clone size come from that table; D and trimming were worked out from the DNA. Among 190,000 or so clones listed, about 80% were seen once. Study-wide results and limits: Fewer N-insertions (relative to the roughly 630-donor mean) were reportedly seen in an Asian-associated ancestry cluster in a later analysis. Several of the most significant clusters appeared, in a later analysis, to be linked to common viral pathogens.

The chain couples TRBV5-6 to TRBJ2-4; D not resolved. The sequence came from a boy younger than 18 in good health and CMV-seronegative. Specimen: PBMCs. CDR3 amino acids: CASSLEQIGNIQYF. The CDR3 DNA follows: TGTGCCAGCAGCTTGGAACAGATAGGAAACATTCAGTACTTC.